One sample yielded the 7 T cell receptor beta chains listed below, sequenced in a study of blood T cell repertoires in COVID-19. Sequencing used immunoSEQ multiplex PCR; TCRdb keeps in-frame clones, though not all of them. The sample lists 140,000 to 150,000 clones; around 80% were seen once. Sample: peripheral blood. Receptor source: a man between 60 and 75 years old with active or convalescent COVID-19.

The chain carries TRBV12-3 or TRBV12-4 and TRBJ1-2; D is possibly TRBD1 (6 bases). Trimming took 6 bases from V and 6 from J, leaving 14 bases between them. The CDR3 totals 13 residues. CDR3 nucleotide sequence: TGTGCCAGCAGCCCAAACAGGGACCATGGCTACACCTTC. This gives the protein CASSPNRDHGYTF.

The rearrangement joins TRBV3-1 (or the pseudogene TRBV3-2) to TRBJ1-1; TRBD1 agrees at 7 bases. The germline gives CDR1 LGHDT, CDR2 YNNKEL (reference sequence). The CDR3 loop spans 13 amino acids. The V and J ends lost 8 bases and 2 bases, in that order; junction bases with no gene match: 5. The CDR3 DNA reads TGTGCCAGCGCCGGACAGGACAACACTGAAGCTTTCTTT. It yields the protein CASAGQDNTEAFF.

The genes are TRBV11-3 and TRBJ1-2, with D maybe TRBD1 (5 bases). Germline-derived CDR1 and CDR2 are SGHNT and YENEEA. CDR3 length equals 15 residues. V was shortened by 5 bases and J by 0 bases, with 13 bases between the two germline ends. The CDR3 protein is CASSRRGRSNYGYTF. Here the CDR3 DNA reads TGTGCCAGCAGCCGGCGGGGCCGATCTAACTATGGCTACACCTTC.

This clone appeared a single time. The V and J genes are TRBV12-2 and TRBJ2-3; the table's D call, TRBD1, was not checked against the DNA. TRBV12-2 counts as a pseudogene. The CDR3 extends over 16 amino acids. The CDR3 reads CASRLGWTGVTDTQYF. The CDR3 nucleotides are TGTGCAAGTCGCTTAGGGTGGACAGGGGTCACAGATACGCAGTATTTT.

This rearrangement joins TRBV14 to TRBJ2-2; D remains ambiguous. V was trimmed by 6 bases and J by 0 bases, leaving 8 bases between them. The CDR3 has 14 amino acids. Germline V gives CDR1 SGHDN, CDR2 FVKESK. The CDR3 region has the DNA TGTGCCAGCAGTCGAGAAGCGAACACCGGGGAGCTGTTTTTT. Translating gives CASSREANTGELFF.

The rearrangement uses TRBV11-2 and TRBJ2-1, with 8 bases identical to TRBD2. The CDR3 has 15 amino acids. CDR1 SGHAT and CDR2 FQNNGV come from the germline V gene. With V trimmed by 5 bases and J by 8 bases, 11 bases remained unmatched. CDR3 DNA: TGTGCCAGCAGCCCGGGGGGGTTTAGGTCGGATGAGCAGTTCTTC. Translating it yields CASSPGGFRSDEQFF. Full variable domain (rest looked up from reference TRBV11-2 and TRBJ2-1): EAGVAQSPRYKIIEKRQSVAFWCNPISGHATLYWYQQILGQGPKLLIQFQNNGVVDDSQLPKDRFSAERLKGVDSTLKIQPAKLEDSAVYLCASSPGGFRSDEQFFGPGTRLTVL.

The chain uses TRBV4-1 and TRBJ2-1; maybe TRBD2 (5 bases). The CDR3 extends over 15 amino acids. V shed 1 base and J shed 4 bases, with 11 bases lying between them. Looked up from germline, CDR1 is MGHRA and CDR2 is YSYEKL. The DNA for the CDR3 is TGCGCCAGCAGCCAAGGACCCGGGGATTACAATGAGCAGTTCTTC. This gives the protein CASSQGPGDYNEQFF.